This T cell receptor (beta chain) stems from a study of patients and donors after allogeneic stem cell transplantation. In TCRdb, the RT-PCR reads were re-called with MiXCR into one record per CDR3 protein. Of about 230,000 distinct CDR3 sequences listed, less than 15% were seen once; the top ten hold around 10%. Germline CDR1 KGHSH, CDR2 LQKENI. The CDR3 consists of 11 residues. Trimming pared 5 bases from V and 5 bases from J, leaving 4 bases between. This clonotype was counted at least ten times. Sequencing used blood, either unsorted or a sorted T cell fraction (not recorded which). This rearrangement joins TRBV18 to TRBJ2-1; D remains ambiguous. This sequence was found in a human donor who was either an allogeneic HSCT recipient or a stem cell or donor lymphocyte infusion donor (not recorded which). It is not recorded whose cells these are; they may come from a transplant donor. The CDR3 reads CASSADNEQFF. CDR3 DNA sequence: TGTGCCAGCTCAGCCGACAATGAGCAGTTCTTC.